This TCR beta chain was documented in a study of shared clonotypes between healthy human individuals. Study-wide context: The donor pool was made up of two women and three men aged 18 to 49. Study observations and caveats: Generation probability values for non-shared clonotypes were lower than those for clonotypes shared by all four donors. Represented diversity (both genetic and exposure-history) was limited by the small number of donors. Some naive CD4 clonotypes, 4% to 6%, turned up in common across several donors.

Regarding this clone: The antigen remains unidentified.

Generated by immunoSEQ multiplex PCR, the TCRdb table keeps only in-frame clones and is missing some. The sample lists about 2.4 million clones, under 95% occurring once. The V segment lost 5 bases and the J segment 3 bases; nucleotides outside the gene matches: 8. The CDR3 has 15 amino acids. CDR1 and CDR2 (germline): SGHAT, FQDESV (reference sequence). Sequenced sample: naive CD4+ T cells from PBMCs. Subset indicated: CD45RA+ positively selected. The clonotype comes from a young man in good health. Some clones in this sample may be carry-over from other donors' samples. This rearrangement joins TRBV11-1 to TRBJ1-1, with TRBD1 identical over 8 bases. In DNA, the CDR3 is TGTGCCAGCAGCCCCAAAACAGGGGGGGACACTGAAGCTTTCTTT. It specifies CASSPKTGGDTEAFF.